The rows below give T cell receptor beta chains drawn from one sample of a study. TCRdb passed the RT-PCR reads through MiXCR, listing each CDR3 protein once. The sample shows about 700,000 distinct CDR3 sequences, approximately 15% of them seen only once. Sequenced: memory CD4+ T cells from blood. Receptors were obtained from a female donor in good health, serving as a healthy control. Both conserved end residues are part of each CDR3. A D gene is named only where the DNA matches it firmly. Not all rows give a size; the values are once, few, many and, for expanded clones, a class.

>-|TRBJ2-2|TRBV6-5|few
CASSYSNPNTGELFF
TGTGCCAGCAGTTACTCTAACCCGAACACCGGGGAGCTGTTTTTT
>TRBD2|TRBJ2-3|TRBV12-3/TRBV12-4|many
CASSPGLAGSTDTQYF
TGTGCCAGCAGTCCCGGGCTAGCGGGGAGCACAGATACGCAGTATTTT
>TRBD2|TRBJ2-3|TRBV5-1|-
CASSSNSGSGSDTQYF
TGCGCCAGCAGCTCGAATAGCGGGAGTGGTTCAGATACGCAGTATTTT
>-|TRBJ1-6|TRBV20-1|once
CSANRDMDSPLHF
TGCAGTGCTAACAGGGATATGGATTCACCCCTCCACTTT
>-|TRBJ2-7|TRBV20-1|many
CSATMYEQYF
TGCAGTGCGACTATGTACGAGCAGTACTTC
>-|TRBJ1-5|TRBV20-1|many
CSARQGSGQPQHF
TGCAGTGCTAGACAGGGGTCGGGACAGCCCCAGCATTTT
>TRBD1|TRBJ2-3|TRBV6-2/TRBV6-3|many
CASSPRDRGADTQYF
TGTGCCAGCAGTCCCCGGGACAGGGGGGCAGATACGCAGTATTTT
>-|TRBJ1-1|TRBV7-7|once
CASSLTSKAEAFF
TGTGCCAGCAGCTTAACGAGTAAGGCTGAAGCTTTCTTT
>-|TRBJ1-1|TRBV15|-
CATSRDRRPTEAFF
TGTGCCACCAGCAGAGACAGGCGGCCCACTGAAGCTTTCTTT
>-|TRBJ2-7|TRBV5-8|few
CASRRSDRTYEQYF
TGTGCCAGCAGGAGGTCGGACAGAACCTACGAGCAGTACTTC
>TRBD1|TRBJ1-5|TRBV28|-
CASSLRGQGTTMAQHF
TGTGCCAGCAGTTTACGGGGACAGGGAACCACTATGGCCCAGCATTTT
>-|TRBJ2-1|TRBV4-2|few
CASSQAQYNEQFF
TGTGCCAGCAGCCAAGCCCAGTACAATGAGCAGTTCTTC
>-|TRBJ2-1|TRBV5-5|-
CASSIDSHYNEQFF
TGTGCCAGCAGCATCGACTCGCACTACAATGAGCAGTTCTTC
>-|TRBJ2-5|TRBV24-1|-
CATGQTPRETQYF
TGTGCCACCGGACAGACCCCCAGAGAGACCCAGTACTTC
>-|TRBJ1-2|TRBV7-2|few
CASSLGQALDGYTF
TGTGCCAGCAGCTTGGGACAAGCCCTGGATGGCTACACCTTC
>-|TRBJ2-2|TRBV24-1|-
CATSDPLWSGSNTGELFF
TGTGCCACCAGTGATCCCCTGTGGAGCGGATCGAACACCGGGGAGCTGTTTTTT
>TRBD2|TRBJ2-3|TRBV7-2|few
CASSPHLAGQTSTDTQYF
TGTGCCAGCAGCCCCCACCTAGCGGGGCAAACAAGCACAGATACGCAGTATTTT
>-|TRBJ1-3|TRBV29-1|many
CSVERGMTGNTIYF
TGCAGCGTTGAGCGGGGGATGACGGGAAACACCATATATTTT
>-|TRBJ2-2|TRBV29-1|many
CSVKQGNTGELFF
TGCAGCGTTAAACAGGGTAACACCGGGGAGCTGTTTTTT
>-|TRBJ1-1|TRBV12-5|-
CASGLTSMNTEAFF
TGTGCTAGTGGTTTGACCTCGATGAACACTGAAGCTTTCTTT
>-|TRBJ2-1|TRBV10-3|many
CAIHHEPLSDEQFF
TGTGCCATCCACCATGAACCCCTATCGGATGAGCAGTTCTTC
>-|TRBJ2-7|TRBV28|-
CASSSLRTAYSYEQYF
TGTGCCAGCAGTTCCCTCCGGACAGCTTATTCCTACGAGCAGTACTTC
>-|TRBJ1-1|TRBV6-6|few
CASSSTTAGEAFF
TGTGCCAGCAGCTCTACTACCGCGGGTGAAGCTTTCTTT
>TRBD1|TRBJ2-2|TRBV28|-
CASSLKTGVDTGELFF
TGTGCCAGCAGTCTAAAAACAGGGGTAGACACCGGGGAGCTGTTTTTT
>TRBD1|TRBJ2-3|TRBV5-8|few
CASSPGQDLTDTQYF
TGTGCCAGCAGCCCAGGACAGGACCTCACAGATACGCAGTATTTT
>-|TRBJ2-7|TRBV24-1|many
CATSVGYEQYF
TGTGCCACCAGTGTCGGGTACGAGCAGTACTTC
>TRBD2|TRBJ2-3|TRBV9|-
CASSGLAGGPTDTQYF
TGTGCCAGCAGCGGATTAGCGGGAGGGCCAACAGATACGCAGTATTTT
>TRBD1|TRBJ2-7|TRBV5-1|few
CASSLVTGGNEQYF
TGCGCCAGCAGCTTGGTTACAGGGGGCAACGAGCAGTACTTC
>-|TRBJ2-7|TRBV6-1|once
CASSEAPFSYEQYF
TGTGCCAGCAGTGAAGCCCCTTTTTCGTACGAGCAGTACTTC
>TRBD2|TRBJ2-3|TRBV9|many
CASSGTSGSTDTQYF
TGTGCCAGCAGCGGAACTAGCGGAAGCACAGATACGCAGTATTTT
>-|TRBJ2-1|TRBV6-6|-
CASRMLDSNEQFF
TGTGCCAGCAGGATGTTGGACAGCAATGAGCAGTTCTTC
>-|TRBJ1-6|TRBV6-5|few
CASSYYSGSSYNSPLHF
TGTGCCAGCAGTTACTACTCAGGGAGCTCCTATAATTCACCCCTCCACTTT
>-|TRBJ2-7|TRBV7-2|-
CASRQRDGYEQYF
TGTGCCAGCAGGCAAAGGGACGGGTACGAGCAGTACTTC
>-|TRBJ1-2|TRBV4-3|-
CASSQGETNYGYTF
TGCGCCAGCAGCCAAGGAGAGACAAACTATGGCTACACCTTC
>-|TRBJ2-1|TRBV24-1|many
CATSDSRPPGGHNEQFF
TGTGCCACCAGTGATTCCCGACCCCCTGGGGGACACAATGAGCAGTTCTTC